Sequencing of this T cell receptor beta chain was carried out in a study of blood T cell repertoires in COVID-19. On the study more broadly: Material from acute and convalescent COVID-19 was sourced from the United States, Italy and Spain. Sample material is recorded as cDNA or gDNA derived from T cells, B-cell-depleted T cells, or PBMCs.

Methods used by the authors: Reference gene primers were amplified, and this amplification served to estimate nucleated cell counts. Method: immunoSEQ multiplex PCR; TCRdb's copy keeps in-frame clones and lacks some. For V, J and clone size, that table is used; D and trimming come from the DNA. The sample records some 130,000 clones, roughly four fifths being singletons. The material sequenced was peripheral blood. This TCR came from a human donor in a cohort sampled during active COVID-19.

The CDR3 here is CASSPRAGFIGELFF. In DNA, the CDR3 is TGTGCCAGCAGCCCCCGGGCGGGGTTCATCGGGGAGCTGTTTTTT. The chain carries TRBV5-8 and TRBJ2-2; the D gene is possibly TRBD2 (6 bases). Germline V gene data show CDR1 as SGHTS and CDR2 as YDEGEE. The CDR3 totals 15 residues. Trimming shortened V by 4 bases and J by 7 bases, and 17 bases separated the two germline ends.